This paragraph covers one TCR beta chain sequence. Participants were aged about 18 to 100 years from around 25 US areas. Which cohort a participant joined came from the clinical history participants gave. In the study's own analysis: Reference gene primers were amplified, and this amplification served to estimate nucleated cell counts. Only in-frame clones appear in the TCRdb table, and some are missing; sequencing was by immunoSEQ multiplex PCR. V, J and clone size are taken as reported in that table, and D and trimming were inferred from the DNA itself. The table shows roughly 500,000 clones, with about 85% occurring only once. This entry comes from a study of blood T cell repertoires in COVID-19. Study overall: Acute-phase and convalescent COVID-19 samples originated in the United States, Italy and Spain.

CDR3 size: 15 residues. Trimming shortened V by 1 base and J by 3 bases, and 13 bases separated the two germline ends. Per germline, CDR1 SGHRS and CDR2 YFSETQ. The sequence came from a woman in her fifties or sixties who had recovered from COVID-19. Sequenced input: PBMCs or T cells enriched from blood (not recorded which). The rearrangement uses TRBV5-1 and TRBJ1-2; tentatively, D is TRBD1 (5 bases). The CDR3 DNA reads as TGCGCCAGCAGCTTGTCCGGGACTGCCTACTATGGCTACACCTTC. As protein: CASSLSGTAYYGYTF. The whole variable domain, remainder taken from reference TRBV5-1 and TRBJ1-2, is KAGVTQTPRYLIKTRGQQVTLSCSPISGHRSVSWYQQTPGQGLQFLFEYFSETQRNKGNFPGRFSGRQFSNSRSEMNVSTLELGDSALYLCASSLSGTAYYGYTFGSGTRLTVV.